This T cell receptor (beta chain) was recorded in a study of blood T cell repertoires in COVID-19. The V gene's germline CDR1 is MNHEY and CDR2 SVGAGI. This CDR3 is 14 amino acids long. V lost 5 bases to trimming and J lost 0 bases, with 10 bases between them. Generated by immunoSEQ multiplex PCR, the TCRdb table keeps only in-frame clones and is missing some. The table lists over 200,000 clones, 75% to 90% of them singletons. The receptor comes from a man aged 25 to 45 who had recovered from COVID-19. This chain connects TRBV6-5 to TRBJ1-2; maybe TRBD1 (5 bases). Specimen: PBMCs or T cells enriched from blood (not recorded which). CDR3 in DNA: TGTGCCAGCAGTCTAGGACAAGCTAACTATGGCTACACCTTC. This sequence encodes CASSLGQANYGYTF.